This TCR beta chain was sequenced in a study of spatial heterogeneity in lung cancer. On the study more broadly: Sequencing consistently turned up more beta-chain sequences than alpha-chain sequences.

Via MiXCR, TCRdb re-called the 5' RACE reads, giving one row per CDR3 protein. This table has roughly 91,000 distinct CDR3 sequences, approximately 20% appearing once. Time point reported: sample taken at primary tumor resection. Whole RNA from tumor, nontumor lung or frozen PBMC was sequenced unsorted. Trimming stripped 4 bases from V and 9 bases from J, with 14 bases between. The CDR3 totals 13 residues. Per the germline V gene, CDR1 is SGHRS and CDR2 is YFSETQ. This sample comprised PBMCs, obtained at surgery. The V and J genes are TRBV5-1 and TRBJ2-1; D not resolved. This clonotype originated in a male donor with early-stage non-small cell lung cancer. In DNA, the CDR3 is TGCGCCAGCAGCCCGGACCCGGACCGTGAGCAGTTCTTC. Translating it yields CASSPDPDREQFF.